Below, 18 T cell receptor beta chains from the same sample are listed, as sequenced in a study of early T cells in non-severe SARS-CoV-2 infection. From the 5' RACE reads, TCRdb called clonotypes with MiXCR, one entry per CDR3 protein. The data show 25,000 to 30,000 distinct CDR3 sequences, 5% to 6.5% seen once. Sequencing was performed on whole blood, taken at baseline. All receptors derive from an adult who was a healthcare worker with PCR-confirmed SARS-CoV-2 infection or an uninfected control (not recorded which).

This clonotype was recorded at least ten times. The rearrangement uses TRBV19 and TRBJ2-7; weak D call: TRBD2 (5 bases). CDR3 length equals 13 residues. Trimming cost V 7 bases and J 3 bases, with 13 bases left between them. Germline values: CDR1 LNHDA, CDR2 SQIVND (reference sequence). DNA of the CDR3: TGTGCCAGTAAAGAGGGAAACGGCTACGAGCAGTACTTC. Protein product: CASKEGNGYEQYF.

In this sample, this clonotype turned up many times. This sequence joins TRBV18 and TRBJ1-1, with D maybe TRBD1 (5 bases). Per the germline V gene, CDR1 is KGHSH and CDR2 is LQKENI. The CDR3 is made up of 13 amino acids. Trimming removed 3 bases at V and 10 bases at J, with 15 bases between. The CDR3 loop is CASSPELGTVAFF. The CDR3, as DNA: TGTGCCAGCTCACCGGAACTAGGGACGGTAGCTTTCTTT.

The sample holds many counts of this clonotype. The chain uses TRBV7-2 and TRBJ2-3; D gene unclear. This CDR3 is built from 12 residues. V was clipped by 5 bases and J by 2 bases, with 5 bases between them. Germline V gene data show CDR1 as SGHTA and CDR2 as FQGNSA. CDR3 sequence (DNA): TGTGCCAGCAGCCCCTACACAGATACGCAGTATTTT. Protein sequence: CASSPYTDTQYF.

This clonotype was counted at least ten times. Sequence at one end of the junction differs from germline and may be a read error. CDR3 nucleotides: TGCAGTGCCAGAGCCCAGGCGTTTAACTATGGCTACACCTTC. Translation gives CSARAQAFNYGYTF. V gene TRBV20-1 combines with J gene TRBJ1-2; D gene unclear. Germline CDR1 and CDR2: DFQATT and SNEGSKA (reference sequence). This CDR3 is 14 amino acids long.

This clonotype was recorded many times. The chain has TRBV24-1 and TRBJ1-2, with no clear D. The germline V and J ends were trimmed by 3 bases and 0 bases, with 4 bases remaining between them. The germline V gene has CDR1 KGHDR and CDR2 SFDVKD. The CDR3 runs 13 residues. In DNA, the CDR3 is TGTGCCACCAGTGATCGAGCTAACTATGGCTACACCTTC. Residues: CATSDRANYGYTF.

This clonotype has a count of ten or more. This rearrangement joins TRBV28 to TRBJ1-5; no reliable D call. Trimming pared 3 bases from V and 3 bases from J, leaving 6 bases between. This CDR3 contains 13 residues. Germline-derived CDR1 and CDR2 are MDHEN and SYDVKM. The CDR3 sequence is CASSFRINQPQHF. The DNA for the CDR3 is TGTGCCAGCAGTTTTAGGATCAATCAGCCCCAGCATTTT.

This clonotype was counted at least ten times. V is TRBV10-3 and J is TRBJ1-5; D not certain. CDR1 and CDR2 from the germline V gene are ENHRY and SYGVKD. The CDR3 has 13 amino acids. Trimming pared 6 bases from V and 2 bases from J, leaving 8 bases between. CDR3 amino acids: CAIRLDGNQPQHF. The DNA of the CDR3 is TGTGCCATCAGATTGGACGGCAATCAGCCCCAGCATTTT.

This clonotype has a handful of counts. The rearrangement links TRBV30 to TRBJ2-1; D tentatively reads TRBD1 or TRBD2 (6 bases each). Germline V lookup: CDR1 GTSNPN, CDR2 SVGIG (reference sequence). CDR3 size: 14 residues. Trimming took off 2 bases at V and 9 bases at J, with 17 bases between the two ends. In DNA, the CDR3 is TGTGCCTGGAGTACGGGCAAGGGGGGTAGTGAGCAGTTCTTC. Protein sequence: CAWSTGKGGSEQFF.

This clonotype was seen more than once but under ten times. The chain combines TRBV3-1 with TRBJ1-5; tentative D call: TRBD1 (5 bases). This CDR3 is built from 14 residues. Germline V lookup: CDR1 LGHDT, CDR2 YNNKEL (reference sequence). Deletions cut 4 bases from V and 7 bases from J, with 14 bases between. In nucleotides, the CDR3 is TGTGCCAGCAGCCCCTCGGGGCGAGGGCAGCCCCAGCATTTT. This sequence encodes CASSPSGRGQPQHF.

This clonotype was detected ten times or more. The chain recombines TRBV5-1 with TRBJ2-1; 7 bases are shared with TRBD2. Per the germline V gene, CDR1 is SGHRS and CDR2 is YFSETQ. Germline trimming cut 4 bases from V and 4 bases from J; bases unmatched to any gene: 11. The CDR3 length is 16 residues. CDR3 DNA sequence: TGCGCCAGCAGCCTGGATGGACTAGTTCAGTACAATGAGCAGTTCTTC. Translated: CASSLDGLVQYNEQFF.

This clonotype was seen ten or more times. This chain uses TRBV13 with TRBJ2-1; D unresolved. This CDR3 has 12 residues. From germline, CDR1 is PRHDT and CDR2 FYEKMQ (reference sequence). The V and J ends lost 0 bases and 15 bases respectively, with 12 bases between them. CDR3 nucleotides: TGTGCCAGCAGCTTAGGCCTAACCTATCCGTTCTTC. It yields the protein CASSLGLTYPFF. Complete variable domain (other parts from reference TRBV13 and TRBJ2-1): AAGVIQSPRHLIKEKRETATLKCYPIPRHDTVYWYQQGPGQDPQFLISFYEKMQSDKGSIPDRFSAQQFSDYHSELNMSSLELGDSALYFCASSLGLTYPFFGPGTRLTVL.

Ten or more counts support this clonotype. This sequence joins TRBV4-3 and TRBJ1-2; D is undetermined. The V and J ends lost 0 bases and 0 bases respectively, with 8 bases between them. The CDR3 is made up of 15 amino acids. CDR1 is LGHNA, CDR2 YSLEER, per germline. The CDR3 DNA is TGCGCCAGCAGCCAAGAGATTACCACTAACTATGGCTACACCTTC. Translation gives CASSQEITTNYGYTF.

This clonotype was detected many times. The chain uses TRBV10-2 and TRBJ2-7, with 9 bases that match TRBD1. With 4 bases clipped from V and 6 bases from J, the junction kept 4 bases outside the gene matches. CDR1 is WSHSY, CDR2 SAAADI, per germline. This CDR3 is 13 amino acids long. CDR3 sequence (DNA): TGCGCCAGCAGTGCAGACAGGGGGGCCGAGCAGTACTTC. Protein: CASSADRGAEQYF.

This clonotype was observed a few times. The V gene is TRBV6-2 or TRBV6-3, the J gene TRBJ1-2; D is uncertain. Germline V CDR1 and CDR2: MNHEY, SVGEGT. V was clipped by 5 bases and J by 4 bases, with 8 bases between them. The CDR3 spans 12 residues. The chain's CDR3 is CASSLQSYGYTF. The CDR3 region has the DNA TGTGCCAGCAGTCTTCAATCCTATGGCTACACCTTC.

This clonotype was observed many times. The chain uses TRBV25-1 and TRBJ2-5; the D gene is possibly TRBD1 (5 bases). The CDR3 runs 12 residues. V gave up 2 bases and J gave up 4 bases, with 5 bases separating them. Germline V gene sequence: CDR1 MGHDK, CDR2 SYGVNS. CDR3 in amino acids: CASSEGAETQYF. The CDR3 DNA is TGTGCCAGCAGTGAAGGGGCAGAGACCCAGTACTTC.

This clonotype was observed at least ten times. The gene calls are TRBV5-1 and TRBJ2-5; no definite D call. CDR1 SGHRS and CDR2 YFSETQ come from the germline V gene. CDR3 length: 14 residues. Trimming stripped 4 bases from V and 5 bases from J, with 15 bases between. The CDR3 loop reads CASSLRYARETQYF. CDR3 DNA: TGCGCCAGCAGCCTACGTTATGCTCGGGAGACCCAGTACTTC.

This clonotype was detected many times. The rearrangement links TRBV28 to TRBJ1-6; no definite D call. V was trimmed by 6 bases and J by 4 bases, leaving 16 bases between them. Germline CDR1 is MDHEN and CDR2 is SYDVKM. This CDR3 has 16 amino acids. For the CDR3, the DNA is TGTGCCAGCAGCCTGGGATTCGCTTTATATAATTCACCCCTCCACTTT. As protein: CASSLGFALYNSPLHF.

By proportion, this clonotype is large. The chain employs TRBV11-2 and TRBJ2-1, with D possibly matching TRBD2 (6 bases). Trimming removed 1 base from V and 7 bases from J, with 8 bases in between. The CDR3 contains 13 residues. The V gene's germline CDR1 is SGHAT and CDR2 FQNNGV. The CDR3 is CASSLVGGNEQFF. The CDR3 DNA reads TGTGCCAGCAGCTTAGTGGGAGGTAATGAGCAGTTCTTC.